The T cell receptor beta chain described here comes from a study of CD39 and CD103 CD8 tumor-infiltrating T cells. Findings and limits, study-wide: DP TIL clonotypes were rarely found in blood or uninvolved lymph node.

Unmatched junction bases numbered 12, after V lost 5 bases and J lost 6 bases. Germline V gene sequence: CDR1 LNHDA, CDR2 SQIVND (reference sequence). The CDR3 covers 16 residues. On this clone: The antigen remains undetermined.

Memory CD8 T cells were sorted as CD8+CD4-CD45RA-, any CCR7 status. Here immunoSEQ multiplex PCR was the method, and the copy in TCRdb shows in-frame clones only, minus some. The table records some 16,000 clones, under 95% of them present only once. This sequence joins TRBV19 and TRBJ2-4, with 8 bases lining up with TRBD1. Material: CD8+ T cells sorted from blood. Subset indicated: total memory CD8 T cells (CD45RA-CCR7+/-) from blood or uninvolved lymph node. This clonotype originated in a human donor with head and neck squamous cell carcinoma. CDR3 bases: TGTGCCAGTAGTTTTGGGACAGGACTCTCGGGAAACATTCAGTACTTC. Its protein product is CASSFGTGLSGNIQYF.